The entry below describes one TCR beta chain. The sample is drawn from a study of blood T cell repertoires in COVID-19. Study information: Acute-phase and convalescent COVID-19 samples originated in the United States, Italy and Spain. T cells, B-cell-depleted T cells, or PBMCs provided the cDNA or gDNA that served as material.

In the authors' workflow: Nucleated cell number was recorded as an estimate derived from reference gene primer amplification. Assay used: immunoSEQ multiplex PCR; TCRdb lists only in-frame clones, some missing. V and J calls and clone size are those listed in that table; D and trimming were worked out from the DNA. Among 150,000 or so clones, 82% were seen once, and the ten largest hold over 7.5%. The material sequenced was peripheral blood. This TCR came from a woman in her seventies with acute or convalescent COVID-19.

The CDR3 DNA reads TGTGCCAGCACTAGACAGGGTTCCTACAATGAGCAGTTCTTC. Encoded protein: CASTRQGSYNEQFF. The genes are TRBV6-6 and TRBJ2-1; 7 bases are a match to TRBD1. The CDR3 covers 14 residues. Germline V gene data show CDR1 as MNHNY and CDR2 as SVGAGI (reference sequence). After removal of 7 bases from V and 1 base from J, the junction contained 4 bases not matched to a gene.